The T cell receptor (beta chain) described here comes from a study of CD8 T cells in Susac syndrome. The authors reverse transcribed 0.5 to 1 ug RNA with random hexamers. A multiplex approach, immunoSEQ multiplex PCR, amplified TCR beta CDR3 across 54 Vbeta and 13 Jbeta. TCRdb re-derived calls from the immunoSEQ multiplex PCR reads in MiXCR, one entry per CDR3 protein. The sample holds approximately 270,000 distinct CDR3 sequences, 90% to 95% seen once. The V gene lost 2 bases and the J gene lost 11 bases, with 10 bases spanning the gap. The germline V gene has CDR1 SQVTM and CDR2 ANQGSEA. CDR3 size: 11 residues. Negative isolation was applied to CD8+ and CD4+ T cells, and FACS enrichment was applied to TEMRA cells.

The sequenced sample was CD4+ T cells from PBMCs. This receptor was obtained from a human donor with multiple sclerosis. This rearrangement joins TRBV29-1 to TRBJ2-4; D unresolved. CDR3 bases: TGCAGCGTTGAATTGTCGAACCTTCAGTACTTC. It translates to CSVELSNLQYF. Full variable domain (remainder filled in from reference TRBV29-1 and TRBJ2-4): SAVISQKPSRDICQRGTSLTIQCQVDSQVTMMFWYRQQPGQSLTLIATANQGSEATYESGFVIDKFPISRPNLTFSTLTVSNMSPEDSSIYLCSVELSNLQYFGAGTRLSVL.